The rows below give T cell receptor beta chains drawn from one sample of a study of OX40 agonist ivuxolimab in advanced cancers. Data came from immunoSEQ multiplex PCR; TCRdb stores just in-frame clones and leaves some out. The repertoire holds some 51,000 clones, with approximately 83% as singletons. The source material was CD4+ or CD8+ T cells sorted from blood, sampled in a trial of the OX40 agonist ivuxolimab. The receptors derive from an adult with an advanced solid tumor such as melanoma, head and neck, liver or kidney cancer. The CDR3 runs from the conserved cysteine through the conserved F or W. A D gene is named only where the DNA matches it firmly. The size entry is marked missing in some rows and otherwise reads once, few, many or a size class.

>NA|TRBJ1-1|TRBV19|NA
CASSAYKNTEAFF
TGTGCCAGTAGTGCCTACAAGAACACTGAAGCTTTCTTT
>NA|TRBJ1-3|TRBV29-1|NA
CSVQRGTSGNTIYF
TGCAGCGTCCAGAGAGGGACCTCTGGAAACACCATATATTTT
>NA|TRBJ1-1|TRBV5-1|NA
CASSLDGDTEAFF
TGCGCCAGCAGCTTAGATGGAGACACTGAAGCTTTCTTT
>NA|TRBJ2-7|TRBV5-1|NA
CASSFRGSGYEQYF
TGCGCCAGCAGCTTTAGGGGTAGCGGCTACGAGCAGTACTTC
>NA|TRBJ2-7|TRBV20-1|NA
CSAREKYEQYF
TGCAGTGCTAGAGAAAAGTACGAGCAGTACTTC
>NA|TRBJ1-3|TRBV18|TRBD1
CASSLDRAGNTIYF
TGTGCCAGCTCACTGGACAGGGCTGGAAACACCATATATTTT
>NA|TRBJ2-7|TRBV21-1|NA
CASPRKGPVYEQYF
TGTGCCAGCCCTCGGAAAGGACCCGTTTACGAGCAGTACTTC
>few|TRBJ1-5|TRBV19|NA
CASGPGDYSNQPQHF
TGTGCCAGTGGGCCAGGGGACTATAGCAATCAGCCCCAGCATTTT
>NA|TRBJ2-1|TRBV18|TRBD1
CASSAGQGGEQFF
TGTGCCAGCTCAGCAGGACAGGGCGGTGAGCAGTTCTTC
>NA|TRBJ2-1|TRBV11-3|NA
CASSLDGLSGYNEQFF
TGTGCCAGCAGCTTAGATGGGCTGAGCGGGTACAATGAGCAGTTCTTC
>once|TRBJ2-1|TRBV29-1|NA
CSAGGGRGMNEQFF
TGCAGCGCCGGTGGGGGGCGAGGAATGAATGAGCAGTTCTTC
>NA|TRBJ2-1|TRBV27|NA
CASSLSYLGGWRDEQFF
TGTGCCAGCAGTTTGTCCTACCTTGGCGGGTGGAGGGATGAGCAGTTCTTC
>NA|TRBJ2-5|TRBV9|NA
CASSVGGPQETQYF
TGTGCCAGCAGCGTAGGGGGGCCCCAAGAGACCCAGTACTTC
>once|TRBJ2-5|TRBV5-1|NA
CASSLGLHIALQETQYF
TGCGCCAGCAGCTTGGGGCTCCATATAGCGTTACAAGAGACCCAGTACTTC
>NA|TRBJ1-4|TRBV19|NA
CASSMDSNEKLFF
TGTGCCAGTAGTATGGACAGCAATGAAAAACTGTTTTTT
>few|TRBJ2-2|TRBV4-2|TRBD2
CASSARRTSGRLNTGELFF
TGTGCCAGCAGCGCCAGGAGGACTAGCGGGAGGTTGAACACCGGGGAGCTGTTTTTT
>NA|TRBJ1-2|TRBV19|NA
CASLGYGYTF
TGTGCCAGCCTGGGCTATGGCTACACCTTC
>NA|TRBJ2-1|TRBV21-1|NA
CASSKKIGTGNEQFF
TGTGCCAGCAGCAAAAAAATAGGGACTGGCAATGAGCAGTTCTTC
>NA|TRBJ1-5|TRBV5-1|NA
CASSLVPGLSDQPQHF
TGCGCCAGCAGCTTGGTCCCGGGACTGAGTGATCAGCCCCAGCATTTT
>NA|TRBJ2-5|TRBV21-1|NA
CASSKDPGLAGEGETQYF
TGTGCCAGCAGCAAAGACCCGGGACTAGCGGGAGAGGGAGAGACCCAGTACTTC
>NA|TRBJ2-7|TRBV20-1|NA
CSAWGNYEQYF
TGCAGTGCTTGGGGAAACTACGAGCAGTACTTC
>NA|TRBJ2-3|TRBV7-8|TRBD2
CASSPSSRETDTQYF
TGTGCCAGCAGCCCCTCTTCGCGGGAGACAGATACGCAGTATTTT
>NA|TRBJ2-7|TRBV27|TRBD2
CASSLQGLAALEQYF
TGTGCCAGCAGTTTACAAGGACTAGCGGCGCTAGAGCAGTACTTC
>NA|TRBJ2-6|TRBV15|NA
CATSSSSSGANVLTF
TGTGCCACCAGCAGTTCAAGCTCTGGGGCCAACGTCCTGACTTTC
>NA|TRBJ1-1|TRBV27|NA
CASSLRATNTEAFF
TGTGCCAGCAGTCTTAGGGCCACAAACACTGAAGCTTTCTTT